This TCR beta chain comes out of a study of cytomegalovirus exposure and HLA in healthy donors (dated 2017 in TCRdb). General notes on the study: An earlier analysis of a few hundred of the donors reported under 300 Gb of sequence data and 95 million to 140 million unique TCR beta sequences obtained from approximately 180 million T cells. An early release covering around 630 HLA-typed donors comprised about 300 gigabases of sequencing data and 85 million to 100 million unique TCR sequences. A later analysis re-analyzed previously published TCR beta repertoires from hundreds of donors and added high-resolution HLA genotyping to study TCR occurrence patterns. The T cell repertoires of several hundred subjects were profiled by immunosequencing and related to cytomegalovirus serostatus. Both class I and class II loci were covered by HLA typing, at four-digit resolution. A few DR-DQ haplotypes were treated as single units for association and clustering because of strong linkage in the cohort. All discovery cohort repertoires had been generated on a single sequencing platform. A later genetic analysis used genome-wide SNP genotypes for about 65% of the roughly 700 donors, treating that subset as a discovery cohort. Among about 400 genotyped donors of the cohort, an average of roughly 230,000 unique TCR beta nucleotide sequences was sequenced per donor, of which 15% to 20% were non-productive. The number of typed donors differed by locus: about 620-630 for A, B, C, DRB1 and DQB1; approximately 530 for DQA1; 606 for DPA1; and 400 to 480 for DPB1. Rather than drawing on any new phenotypic data, the later analysis identified candidate immune exposures from TCR beta sequences and the way those sequences occurred across donors. Besides the first cohort of roughly 640 subjects, a separate validation cohort made up of 90 to 150 different subjects was used. The study was designed to test whether signatures of past pathogen exposure could be identified by cataloging public T cell receptors. In an earlier analysis of a few hundred of the donors, high-throughput TCR beta sequencing was used to judge whether each TCR beta V gene segment behaved as functional or pseudogenic. To predict cytomegalovirus infection status, the study brought together high-throughput TCR immunosequencing, statistical association of individual TCRs with disease status, and machine learning. Donor age, sex, ethnicity and CMV serostatus were collected together with the repertoire data. Among the roughly 400 genotyped donors, approximately 82% belonged to the genetic ancestry cluster associated with self-reported Caucasian donors. Paper-wide results and their limitations: Presence/absence analyses assumed roughly uniform sequencing depth across donors, an assumption that may not hold. Compared with the roughly 670-donor mean, donors in an Asian-associated ancestry cluster had fewer N-insertions in productive TCRs, according to a later genetic analysis. A later analysis associated some 17,000 TCR beta sequences with specific HLA alleles at a false discovery rate of 0.05. Some IMGT-functional V segments, including TRBV6-2 and TRBV6-3, could not be distinguished by the 87-base-pair reads and were therefore excluded. While some public TCRs were present in many individuals, most TCR sequences turned up only very rarely across donors. Compared with equally common non-associated chains, HLA-associated TCR beta chains in a later analysis were more clonally expanded and had lower generation probabilities. Because counts were too low, about 18 rarely observed V segments, including chromosome 9 orphons, were excluded from the earlier analysis of 500 to 700 of the donors. Linkage disequilibrium might explain the correlated functional status among segregating V segments, but an unknown experimental factor could not be ruled out. The study listed 150 to 200 TCR beta chains as associated with cytomegalovirus. According to the authors, the approach could potentially be generalized to other disease states and immunological phenotypes. When HLA alleles, especially DR and DQ, strongly co-occurred, TCR associations were difficult to assign to individual alleles. Cytomegalovirus status was reported to be diagnosed by the classifier with high specificity and sensitivity in both the original and validation cohorts. According to a later analysis, TCR association rates differed among HLA loci, with DRB1 alleles showing the most associated TCRs and HLA-C alleles showing the fewest. The cohort was sequenced for TCR beta chains only, and without alpha or paired-chain data the features that could be detected were limited. According to a later analysis, parvovirus B19, influenza, CMV and Epstein-Barr virus appeared linked to several top co-occurrence clusters. Most CMV-associated TCR beta chains appeared to be HLA-restricted in a later analysis, and the HLA associations seemed to be driven largely by CMV exposure. In vitro tests confirmed that a few of the cytomegalovirus-associated TCR beta chains recognize cytomegalovirus antigens. A further reported finding was that TCR beta sequences accurately predicted the HLA-A and HLA-B alleles for most subjects in the first cohort. Because some donors lacked HLA typing at each locus, the association tests relied only on the typed subset. For the cohort, immune exposure information was limited to CMV serostatus. In a later genetic analysis, a missense DCLRE1C variant was associated with V-gene and J-gene trimming of TCR beta chains, and the association was replicated in an independent cohort. A cluster of highly shared sequence variants was judged likely to represent a technical artifact of the sequencing pipeline. In an earlier analysis of several hundred of the donors, most TCR beta V segments were observed in productive rearrangements about 87% or about 30% of the time, broadly matching IMGT annotations.

Comments on this clone: The antigen it binds to is not known. Base-call qualities are not available, and no considerably larger clone is one nucleotide away.

The method was the immunoSEQ multiplex PCR assay. For the multiplex PCR, a mixture combining 60 forward primers for TCR Vbeta segments and 13 reverse primers for TCR Jbeta segments was used. A multiplex PCR assay on genomic DNA amplified the CDR3 region of rearranged TCR beta genes. The amplified TCR beta libraries were sequenced on the Illumina HiSeq System as 87-base-pair reads. Processing in the source paper ran as follows. A later analysis tallied tens of millions of unique TCR beta chains across the approximately 670 repertoires, and roughly 11 million of those chains were shared by two or more donors. Raw reads were error-corrected and collapsed into unique sequences by a nearest-neighbor algorithm in which closely related sequences were merged to remove PCR and sequencing errors. Alignment of CDR3 sequences to IMGT reference sequences was used to assign V, D and J gene segments. Each retained sequence needed at least a six-nucleotide match to both a V gene segment and a J gene segment. Rearrangements were classified as productive when the CDR3 lacked stop codons and remained in frame with V and J, and all other rearrangements were classified as non-productive. Following IMGT convention, CDR3 was defined as the stretch from the second conserved V-encoded cysteine up to the conserved J-encoded phenylalanine. The earlier analysis of about 610 of the donors excluded any sequence lacking an unambiguous match to a single V gene segment. An earlier analysis of about 590 of the donors classified V segments as functional when productive rearrangements were above 56.7% and as segregating when the standard deviation between donors was above 5%. A statistical classification framework was built for diagnosing cytomegalovirus status from the catalog of TCR beta chain sequences. In a later analysis, V and J genes were assigned by comparing TCR nucleotide sequences against IMGT/GENE-DB human TR gene sequences. A later analysis assigned CDR3 sequences and most-parsimonious VDJ recombination scenarios with the TCRdist pipeline. A later analysis defined each TCR beta chain by its CDR3 amino acid sequence plus V-gene family, and excluded reads lacking a unique V-gene family. To address suspected cross-contamination and a sequencing artifact, a later analysis removed some 620 highly shared, low-generation-probability nucleotide sequences. In a later analysis, a clonal expansion index was calculated for each public chain from normalized within-repertoire ranks of inferred template counts. A later analysis computed generation probabilities with a VDJ recombination model fitted to out-of-frame rearrangements, and checked the results against IGoR. Hypergeometric tests were used in a later analysis to score TCR-TCR, TCR-HLA and TCR-CMV co-occurrence, with a repertoire-size bias correction applied to the TCR pairs. A later analysis estimated false discovery rates by permuting HLA or CMV assignments 20 times. In a later analysis, co-occurring TCRs were grouped using DBSCAN, and TCRdist sequence similarity was added for clustering within HLA-allele-positive subsets. Repertoires with fewer than 30,000 or more than 120,000 public chains, plus five repertoires with anomalous nucleotide sharing, were excluded from co-occurrence clustering. The table comes from immuneACCESS by way of TCRdb, which keeps in-frame sequences with V and J called. Part of the clones is missing from these tables; in studies checked, under half for an unresolved V gene and the rest for unknown reasons. Clone size and V and J calls were adopted from that table, with D and trimming inferred from the DNA. This sample comprises 130,000 or so clones, more than 80% of them detected only once. Of the sample, 1.5% to 2% falls within the top ten clones.

In total, more than 500 healthy bone marrow donors made up the cohort. At the time of sampling, all cohort members were nominally healthy, though unrecorded immune exposures were likely present. The donor was CMV seronegative and belonged to the group of approximately 320 seronegative cohort members. Every donor gave a peripheral blood sample, and the peripheral blood mononuclear cells from that sample were used for TCR beta sequencing. The Qiagen DNeasy Blood Extraction Kit was used to extract genomic DNA from the blood cell samples. Via the germline V gene (reference sequence), CDR1 is MNHNY and CDR2 SVGAGI. Spanning cysteine to phenylalanine, the CDR3 consists of 15 amino acids. Kept here is only the CDR3 DNA, which spans 45 bases and is read in frame from base 1. Cut back by 2 bases and 4 bases, the V and J ends lie 14 bases apart.

Sequencing was carried out using PBMCs. This TCR derives from a man aged 35-49 years in good health and CMV-seronegative. The rearrangement combines TRBV6-6 with TRBJ2-5; a tentative D call is TRBD2 (6 bases match). CDR3 protein: CASSYGGGVGETQYF. The sequenced DNA: TGTGCCAGCAGTTACGGCGGCGGGGTGGGAGAGACCCAGTACTTC.